These 12 T cell receptor beta chains share one sample of origin, sequenced in a study of blood T cell repertoires in COVID-19 (dated by TCRdb to 2020 to 2021). The library relied on the immunoSEQ multiplex PCR assay. The table comes from immuneACCESS by way of TCRdb, which keeps in-frame sequences with V and J called. Part of the clones is missing from these tables; in studies checked, under half for an unresolved V gene and the rest for unknown reasons. The sample table holds approximately 52,000 clones, of which around 84% were seen once. The ten largest clones capture about an eighth of the sample. The sequencing sample was made of peripheral blood. The receptors derive from a woman over 75 with acute or convalescent COVID-19.

The CDR3 DNA sequence: TGTGCCAGCAGCTCAGGCAGACAGGGTGGAGCTGAAGCTTTCTTT. It codes for CASSSGRQGGAEAFF. The rearrangement uses TRBV5-8 and TRBJ1-1, with 7 bases lining up with TRBD1. Germline loops: CDR1 SGHTS, CDR2 YDEGEE. The trim removed 3 bases at V and 6 bases at J, leaving 11 bases unmatched. CDR3 length equals 15 residues.

This chain joins TRBV25-1 and TRBJ2-5, with TRBD1 as a possible D gene (5 bases). This CDR3 is built from 18 residues. Per germline, CDR1 MGHDK and CDR2 SYGVNS. V dropped 1 base and J dropped 1 base, with 19 bases sitting between them. The CDR3 coding sequence is TGTGCCAGCAGTGAATTGACAGCAATTACCGAGTCCCAAGAGACCCAGTACTTC. Translating gives CASSELTAITESQETQYF.

The chain joins TRBV6-7 to TRBJ1-4, with TRBD1 matching 7 bases. TRBV6-7 is classed as an ORF, of uncertain function. The CDR3 is 17 residues long. Trimming at V came to 2 bases and at J to 3 bases, leaving 9 bases not matched to a gene. CDR3 in DNA: TGTGCCAGCAGTTACGGGGCTAAGGGGGCTTCTAATGAAAAACTGTTTTTT. It yields the protein CASSYGAKGASNEKLFF.

This clone was observed a few times. V usage is TRBV7-8 and J usage is TRBJ1-2; TRBD1 aligns across 7 bases. J lost 6 bases, V lost 4 bases, and 8 bases had no gene match. Germline lookup yields CDR1 SGHVS and CDR2 FQNEAQ. The length of the CDR3 is 14 residues. The CDR3 is CASSSRTGDDGYTF. In DNA, the CDR3 is TGTGCCAGCAGCTCCAGGACAGGTGATGATGGCTACACCTTC.

The chain carries TRBV28 and TRBJ2-2, with D unresolved. V was cut by 5 bases and J by 3 bases, with 4 bases left in between. The CDR3 contains 12 residues. The germline gives CDR1 MDHEN, CDR2 SYDVKM. CDR3: CASSPHTGELFF. CDR3 nucleotide sequence: TGTGCCAGCAGTCCTCACACCGGGGAGCTGTTTTTT. Variable domain in full (rest from reference TRBV28 and TRBJ2-2): DVKVTQSSRYLVKRTGEKVFLECVQDMDHENMFWYRQDPGLGLRLIYFSYDVKMKEKGDIPEGYSVSREKKERFSLILESASTNQTSMYLCASSPHTGELFFGEGSRLTVL.

The rearrangement uses TRBV29-1 and TRBJ1-1; the D gene is possibly TRBD1 (5 bases). The germline V gene has CDR1 SQVTM and CDR2 ANQGSEA. This CDR3 comprises 14 residues. Trimming shortened V by 6 bases and J by 1 base, and 15 bases separated the two germline ends. The CDR3 nucleotides read TGCAGCGTCAACCTAATGGACAAGAACACTGAAGCTTTCTTT. Protein sequence: CSVNLMDKNTEAFF.

The chain links TRBV2 to TRBJ1-2; 9 nucleotides agree with TRBD1. V was pared by 10 bases and J by 2 bases, with 2 bases of the junction left unmatched. Germline CDR1 reads SNHLY; CDR2 reads FYNNEI. This CDR3 has 12 amino acids. CDR3 residues: CAKTGGNYGYTF. The CDR3 DNA is TGTGCCAAAACAGGGGGCAACTATGGCTACACCTTC. The whole variable domain, remainder taken from reference TRBV2 and TRBJ1-2, is EPEVTQTPSHQVTQMGQEVILRCVPISNHLYFYWYRQILGQKVEFLVSFYNNEISEKSEIFDDQFSVERPDGSNFTLKIRSTKLEDSAMYFCAKTGGNYGYTFGSGTRLTVV.

The chain couples TRBV6-5 to TRBJ2-1, with a weak D call TRBD1 (6 bases). The CDR3 has 12 residues. CDR1 and CDR2 from the germline V gene are MNHEY and SVGAGI. Deletions cut 5 bases from V and 9 bases from J, with 11 bases between. CDR3 DNA sequence: TGTGCCAGCAGTCAACAGGGCGGTGAGCAGTTCTTC. Protein sequence: CASSQQGGEQFF.

The CDR3 DNA reads as TGCGCCAGCAGCCAAGACAGGGCTAGCTATGGCTACACCTTC. It is translated as CASSQDRASYGYTF. The chain links TRBV4-1 to TRBJ1-2; weak D call: TRBD1 (5 bases). The CDR3 extends over 14 amino acids. The germline CDR1 and CDR2 sequences are MGHRA and YSYEKL. V was trimmed by 0 bases and J by 4 bases, leaving 9 bases between them.

Regarding this clone: At one boundary the junction diverges from the germline segment, which might be a read error. V is TRBV6-4 and J is TRBJ1-1; possible D gene TRBD1, 6 bases. The CDR3 is 14 amino acids. The germline V gene has CDR1 MRHNA and CDR2 SNTAGT. The CDR3 DNA is TGTGCCAGCGGTGAGACAGGTTCGAACACTGAAGCTTTCTTT. It encodes CASGETGSNTEAFF.

This clone was counted a single time. The chain is built from TRBV19 and TRBJ2-5; D is unresolved. The CDR3 sequence is 14 residues long. Trimming removed 1 base from V and 2 bases from J, with 8 bases in between. Germline V gene lookup returns CDR1 LNHDA and CDR2 SQIVND (reference sequence). The CDR3 nucleotides are TGTGCCAGTAGTATAGGGCCAACACAAGAGACCCAGTACTTC. Its protein is CASSIGPTQETQYF.

This chain joins TRBV14 and TRBJ1-1; D ambiguous. Trimming removed 1 base at V and 4 bases at J, with 10 bases between. CDR1 and CDR2 (germline): SGHDN, FVKESK. The CDR3 covers 14 residues. The CDR3 region is CASSQAGFFTEAFF. CDR3 DNA: TGTGCCAGCAGCCAAGCCGGGTTCTTCACTGAAGCTTTCTTT.